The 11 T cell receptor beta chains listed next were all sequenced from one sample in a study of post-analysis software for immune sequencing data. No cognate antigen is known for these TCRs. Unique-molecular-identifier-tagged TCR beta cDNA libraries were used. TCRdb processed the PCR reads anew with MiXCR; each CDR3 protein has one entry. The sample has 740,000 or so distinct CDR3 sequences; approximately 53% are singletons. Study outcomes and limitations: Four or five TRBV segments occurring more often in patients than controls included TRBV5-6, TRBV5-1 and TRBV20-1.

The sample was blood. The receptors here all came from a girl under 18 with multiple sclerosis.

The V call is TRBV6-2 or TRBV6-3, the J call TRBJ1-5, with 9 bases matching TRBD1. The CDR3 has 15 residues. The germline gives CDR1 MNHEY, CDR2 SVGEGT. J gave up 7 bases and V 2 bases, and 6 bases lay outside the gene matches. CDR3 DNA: TGTGCCAGCAGTTACCCGGACAGGGGAAGCCAGCCCCAGCATTTT. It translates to CASSYPDRGSQPQHF.

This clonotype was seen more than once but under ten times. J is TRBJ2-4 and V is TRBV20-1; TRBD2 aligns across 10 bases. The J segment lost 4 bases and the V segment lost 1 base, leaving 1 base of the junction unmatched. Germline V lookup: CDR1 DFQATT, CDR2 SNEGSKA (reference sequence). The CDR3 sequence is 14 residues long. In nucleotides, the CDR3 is TGCAGTGCTAGAGGAGCGGGGGGGAAAAACATTCAGTACTTC. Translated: CSARGAGGKNIQYF.

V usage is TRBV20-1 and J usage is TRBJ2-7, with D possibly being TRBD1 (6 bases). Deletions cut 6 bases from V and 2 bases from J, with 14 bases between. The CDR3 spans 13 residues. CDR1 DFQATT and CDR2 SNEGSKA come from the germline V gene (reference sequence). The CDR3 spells CSANRVEPYEQYF. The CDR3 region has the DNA TGCAGTGCCAACAGGGTGGAACCCTACGAGCAGTACTTC.

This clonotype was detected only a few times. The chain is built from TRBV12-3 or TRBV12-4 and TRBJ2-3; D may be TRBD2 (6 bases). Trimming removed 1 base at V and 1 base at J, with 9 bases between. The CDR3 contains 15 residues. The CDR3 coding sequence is TGTGCCAGCAGTTTAGTCGGCGGGGGCACAGATACGCAGTATTTT. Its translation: CASSLVGGGTDTQYF.

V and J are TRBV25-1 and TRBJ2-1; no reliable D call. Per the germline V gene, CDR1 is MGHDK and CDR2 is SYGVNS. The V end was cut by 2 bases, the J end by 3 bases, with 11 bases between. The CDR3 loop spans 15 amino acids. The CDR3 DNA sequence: TGTGCCAGCAGTGAAACTGGTTCCTTCTACAATGAGCAGTTCTTC. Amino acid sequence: CASSETGSFYNEQFF.

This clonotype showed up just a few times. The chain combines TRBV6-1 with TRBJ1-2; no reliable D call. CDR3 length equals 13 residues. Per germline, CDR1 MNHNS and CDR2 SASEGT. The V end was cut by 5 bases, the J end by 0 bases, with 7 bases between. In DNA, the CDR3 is TGTGCCAGCAGTCAGGTGACTAACTATGGCTACACCTTC. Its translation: CASSQVTNYGYTF.

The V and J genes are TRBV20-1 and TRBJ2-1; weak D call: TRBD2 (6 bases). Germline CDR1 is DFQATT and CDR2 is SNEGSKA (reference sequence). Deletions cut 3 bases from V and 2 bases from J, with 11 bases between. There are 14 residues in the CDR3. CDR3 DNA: TGCAGTGCTAGGCGCGGGAATGCCTACAATGAGCAGTTCTTC. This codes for CSARRGNAYNEQFF.

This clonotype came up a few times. The DNA of the CDR3 is TGTGCCAGCAGCTTAACTCATACCGAAAACATTCAGTACTTC. This codes for CASSLTHTENIQYF. The rearrangement joins TRBV7-3 to TRBJ2-4; D call uncertain. The CDR3 is made up of 14 amino acids. The ends were cut back, 0 bases at V and 5 bases at J, with 8 bases in the middle. Germline V gene data show CDR1 as SGHTA and CDR2 as FQGTGA. The full variable domain, in which reference TRBV7-3 and TRBJ2-4 provide the parts outside the CDR3, is GAGVSQTPSNKVTEKGKYVELRCDPISGHTALYWYRQSLGQGPEFLIYFQGTGAADDSGLPNDRFFAVRPEGSVSTLKIQRTERGDSAVYLCASSLTHTENIQYFGAGTRLSVL.

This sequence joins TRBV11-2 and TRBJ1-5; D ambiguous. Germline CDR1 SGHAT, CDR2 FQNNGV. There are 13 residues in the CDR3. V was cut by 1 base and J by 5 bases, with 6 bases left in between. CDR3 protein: CASSLGRHQPQHF. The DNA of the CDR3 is TGTGCCAGCAGCTTAGGCAGGCATCAGCCCCAGCATTTT.

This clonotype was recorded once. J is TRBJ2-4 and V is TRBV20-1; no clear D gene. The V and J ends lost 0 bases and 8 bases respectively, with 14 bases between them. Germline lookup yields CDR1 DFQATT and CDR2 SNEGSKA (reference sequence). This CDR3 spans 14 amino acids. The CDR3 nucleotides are TGCAGTGCTAGAGATCAGGCCACCGTGGACATTCAGTACTTC. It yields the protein CSARDQATVDIQYF.

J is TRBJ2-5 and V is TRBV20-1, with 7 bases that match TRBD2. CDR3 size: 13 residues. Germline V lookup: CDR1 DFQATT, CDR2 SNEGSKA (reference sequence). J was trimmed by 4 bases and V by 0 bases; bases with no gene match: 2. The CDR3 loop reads CSARELAIETQYF. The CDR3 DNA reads TGCAGTGCTAGAGAACTAGCGATAGAGACCCAGTACTTC.